This is a list of T cell receptor beta chains from one sample in a study of identical twins. MiXCR, run by TCRdb on the 5' RACE reads, gives a single entry per CDR3 protein. The sample contains 200,000 to 300,000 distinct CDR3 sequences, 6.5% to 9% of which appear only once. The same specimen was also included in a second study, on yellow fever vaccine responses in identical twins.

Material: CD8+ T cells sorted from blood. The receptors were sampled from a woman between 18 and 29 years old in good health. CDR3s include the opening cysteine and the closing phenylalanine or tryptophan. D genes are given only for firm matches. Only some rows state a clone size, as once, few, many or a class for expanded clones.

J: TRBJ2-5
V: TRBV7-6
size: NA
D: NA
DNA: TGTGCCAGCAGCTCAGGCTTGAAGTACTTC
CDR3: CASSSGLKYF

J: TRBJ1-1
V: TRBV7-8
size: many
D: NA
DNA: TGTGCCAGCAGCTTAGAGACGGCGAACACTGAAGCTTTCTTT
CDR3: CASSLETANTEAFF

J: TRBJ2-5
V: TRBV5-1
size: many
D: NA
DNA: TGCGCCAGCAGCCCCGGGCGGGGACATCAAGAGACCCAGTACTTC
CDR3: CASSPGRGHQETQYF

J: TRBJ1-1
V: TRBV3-1
size: NA
D: TRBD1
DNA: TGTGCCAGCAGCCCCCGGGACAGGGGGCCATTGGAGGGGAACACTGAAGTTTTCTTT
CDR3: CASSPRDRGPLEGNTEVFF

J: TRBJ2-3
V: TRBV28
size: NA
D: NA
DNA: TGTGCCAGCAGTCTCAAAATGGATAGCACAGATACGCAGTATTTT
CDR3: CASSLKMDSTDTQYF

J: TRBJ2-2
V: TRBV20-1
size: few
D: NA
DNA: TGCAGTGCTAGAGTGGGGGCAGGAGCTCTTACCGGGGAGCTGTTTTTT
CDR3: CSARVGAGALTGELFF

J: TRBJ2-5
V: TRBV7-9
size: many
D: NA
DNA: TGTGCCAGCAGCTTAGGTATTTCTGAAAAAGAGACCCAGTACTTC
CDR3: CASSLGISEKETQYF

J: TRBJ2-1
V: TRBV5-5
size: NA
D: NA
DNA: TGTGCCAGCAGAATTGGTACACACAATGAGCAGTTCTTC
CDR3: CASRIGTHNEQFF

J: TRBJ2-1
V: TRBV2
size: NA
D: NA
DNA: TGTGCCAGCGGTGACGGCTATGAGCAGTTCTTC
CDR3: CASGDGYEQFF

J: TRBJ1-5
V: TRBV12-3/TRBV12-4
size: many
D: NA
DNA: TGTGCCAGCAGTTTAGAGGCCCGGCCGCCCCAGCATTTT
CDR3: CASSLEARPPQHF

J: TRBJ2-7
V: TRBV16
size: NA
D: NA
DNA: TGTGCCAGCAGCCGAACGATCTACGAGCAGTACTTC
CDR3: CASSRTIYEQYF

J: TRBJ2-3
V: TRBV28
size: many
D: NA
DNA: TGTGCCAGCAGTTCACACGGGGGTAGAGTTGATACGCAGTATTTT
CDR3: CASSSHGGRVDTQYF

J: TRBJ2-5
V: TRBV5-5
size: many
D: NA
DNA: TGTGCCAGCAGCTTGGTCGCAGTCCAAGAGACCCAGTACTTC
CDR3: CASSLVAVQETQYF

J: TRBJ2-1
V: TRBV7-9
size: many
D: NA
DNA: TGTGCCAGCACCCCCGACTACAATGAGCAGTTCTTC
CDR3: CASTPDYNEQFF

J: TRBJ2-1
V: TRBV27
size: NA
D: TRBD2
DNA: TGTGCCAGCAGTTTCCCTAGCGGGAACGGTGTGCAGTTCTTC
CDR3: CASSFPSGNGVQFF

J: TRBJ2-7
V: TRBV7-9
size: NA
D: TRBD2
DNA: TGTGCCAGCAGCCCCGGACTAGCCAACGAGCAGTACTTC
CDR3: CASSPGLANEQYF

J: TRBJ2-7
V: TRBV6-5
size: NA
D: NA
DNA: TGTGCCAGCAGTTACTCGGCGAGCGGACCGGCCTACGAGCAGTACTTC
CDR3: CASSYSASGPAYEQYF

J: TRBJ2-5
V: TRBV12-3/TRBV12-4
size: many
D: NA
DNA: TGTGCCAGCAGTCTCCAGGGGTGGGAGACCCAGTACTTC
CDR3: CASSLQGWETQYF

J: TRBJ2-7
V: TRBV7-8
size: few
D: TRBD1
DNA: TGTGCCAGCAGCATAGGACAGGCTGGCTCCTACGAGCAGTACTTC
CDR3: CASSIGQAGSYEQYF

J: TRBJ2-3
V: TRBV5-1
size: few
D: TRBD2
DNA: TGCGCCAGCAGCCTAGACCTAGCGGGAGTAAACACAGATACGCAGTATTTT
CDR3: CASSLDLAGVNTDTQYF

J: TRBJ2-3
V: TRBV11-2
size: many
D: NA
DNA: TGTGCCAGCAGAGGGGGGACAGATACGCAGTATTTT
CDR3: CASRGGTDTQYF

J: TRBJ1-1
V: TRBV29-1
size: many
D: TRBD1
DNA: TGCAGCGTTGCATTGACAGGGTTCGCTGAAGCTTTCTTT
CDR3: CSVALTGFAEAFF

J: TRBJ2-1
V: TRBV7-2
size: few
D: NA
DNA: TGTGCCAGCAGCTTGGGGGGAGTGTTCAATGAGCAGTTCTTC
CDR3: CASSLGGVFNEQFF

J: TRBJ2-2
V: TRBV5-5
size: NA
D: NA
DNA: TGTGCCAGCAGCTTGGAGGGGCTAGCGAACACCGGGGAGCTGTTTTTT
CDR3: CASSLEGLANTGELFF

J: TRBJ1-2
V: TRBV15
size: NA
D: TRBD1
DNA: TGTGCCACCAGCGGCAGGACAGGGATTAACTATGGCTACACCTTC
CDR3: CATSGRTGINYGYTF

J: TRBJ1-6
V: TRBV6-1
size: many
D: NA
DNA: TGTGCCATCGGGGAATCACCCCTCCACTTT
CDR3: CAIGESPLHF

J: TRBJ2-1
V: TRBV7-8
size: NA
D: TRBD2
DNA: TGTGCCAGCAGCTTTCGAGCGGGGGGGCCGGTTGAGCAGTTCTTC
CDR3: CASSFRAGGPVEQFF

J: TRBJ1-1
V: TRBV4-1
size: many
D: NA
DNA: TGCGCCAGCAGCCAAGATTGGGCGGGCACTGAAGCTTTCTTT
CDR3: CASSQDWAGTEAFF

J: TRBJ2-1
V: TRBV6-5
size: NA
D: TRBD1
DNA: TGTGCCAGCAGGTTAATTATAGGGGACAGGGGGCTCGATGAGCAGTTCTTC
CDR3: CASRLIIGDRGLDEQFF

J: TRBJ2-1
V: TRBV20-1
size: NA
D: TRBD2
DNA: TGCAGTGTCAAAACACTAGCGCAATACAATGAGCAGTTCTTC
CDR3: CSVKTLAQYNEQFF

J: TRBJ1-5
V: TRBV20-1
size: many
D: NA
DNA: TGCAGTGCTAGAGGCAGGGGCAATCAGCCCCAGCATTTT
CDR3: CSARGRGNQPQHF

J: TRBJ2-3
V: TRBV7-9
size: few
D: TRBD2
DNA: TGTGCCAGCAGCTCGGAGCGGGGCCAACACACAGATACGCAGTATTTT
CDR3: CASSSERGQHTDTQYF

J: TRBJ1-1
V: TRBV12-3/TRBV12-4
size: many
D: NA
DNA: TGTGCCAGCACCCCCAGGGCGGACACTGAAGCTTTCTTT
CDR3: CASTPRADTEAFF

J: TRBJ2-2
V: TRBV12-3/TRBV12-4
size: few
D: TRBD2
DNA: TGTGCCGGTAGCGGGAAGGAACTCGGGGAGCTGTTTTTT
CDR3: CAGSGKELGELFF

J: TRBJ2-7
V: TRBV12-3/TRBV12-4
size: many
D: NA
DNA: TGTGCCAGCAGTCCCGACGGAGGGAGCGGTGAGCAGTACTTC
CDR3: CASSPDGGSGEQYF